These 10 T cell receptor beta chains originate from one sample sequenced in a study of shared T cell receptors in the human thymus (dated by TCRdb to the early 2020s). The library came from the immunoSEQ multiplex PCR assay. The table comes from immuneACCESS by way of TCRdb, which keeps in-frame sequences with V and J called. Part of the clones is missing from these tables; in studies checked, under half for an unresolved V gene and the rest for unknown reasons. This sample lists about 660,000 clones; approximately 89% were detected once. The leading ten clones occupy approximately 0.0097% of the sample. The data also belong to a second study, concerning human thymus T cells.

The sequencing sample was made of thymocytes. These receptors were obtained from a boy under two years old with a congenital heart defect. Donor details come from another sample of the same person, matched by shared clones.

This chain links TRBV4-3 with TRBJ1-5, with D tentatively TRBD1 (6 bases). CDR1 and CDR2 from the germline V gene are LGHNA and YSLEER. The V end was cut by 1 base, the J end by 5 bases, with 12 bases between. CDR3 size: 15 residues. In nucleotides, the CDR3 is TGCGCCAGCAGCCAAGGGCCTAAGGGGGATCAGCCCCAGCATTTT. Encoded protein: CASSQGPKGDQPQHF.

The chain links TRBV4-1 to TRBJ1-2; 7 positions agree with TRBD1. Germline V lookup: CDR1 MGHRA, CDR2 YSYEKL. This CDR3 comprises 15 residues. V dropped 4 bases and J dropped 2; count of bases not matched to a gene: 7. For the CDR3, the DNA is TGCGCCAGCAGCCTCATTCCGACAGGGAACTATGGCTACACCTTC. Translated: CASSLIPTGNYGYTF.

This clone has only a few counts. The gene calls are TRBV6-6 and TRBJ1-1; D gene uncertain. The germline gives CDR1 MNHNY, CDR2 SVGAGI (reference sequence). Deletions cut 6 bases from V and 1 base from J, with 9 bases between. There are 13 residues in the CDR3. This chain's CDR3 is CASSQQWNTEAFF. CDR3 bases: TGTGCCAGCAGCCAACAGTGGAACACTGAAGCTTTCTTT.

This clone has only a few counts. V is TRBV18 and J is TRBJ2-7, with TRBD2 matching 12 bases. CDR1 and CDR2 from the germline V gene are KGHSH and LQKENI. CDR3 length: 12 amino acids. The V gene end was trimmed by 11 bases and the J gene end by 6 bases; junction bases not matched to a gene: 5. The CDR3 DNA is TGTGCCCTAGCGGGAGGGCCTCCCGAGCAGTACTTC. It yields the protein CALAGGPPEQYF.

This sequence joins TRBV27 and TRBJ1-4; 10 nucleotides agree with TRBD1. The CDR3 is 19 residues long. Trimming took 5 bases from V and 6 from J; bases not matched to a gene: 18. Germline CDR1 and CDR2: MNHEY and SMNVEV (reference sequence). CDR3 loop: CASSLRTGTGDSSYEKLFF. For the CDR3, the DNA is TGTGCCAGCAGTCTTCGGACCGGGACAGGGGATTCCTCCTATGAAAAACTGTTTTTT.

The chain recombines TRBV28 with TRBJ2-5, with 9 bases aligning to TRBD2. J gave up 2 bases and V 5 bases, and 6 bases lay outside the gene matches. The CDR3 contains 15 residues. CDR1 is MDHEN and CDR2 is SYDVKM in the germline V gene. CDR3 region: CASSPGLAGQETQYF. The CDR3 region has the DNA TGTGCCAGCAGTCCGGGACTAGCTGGACAAGAGACCCAGTACTTC.

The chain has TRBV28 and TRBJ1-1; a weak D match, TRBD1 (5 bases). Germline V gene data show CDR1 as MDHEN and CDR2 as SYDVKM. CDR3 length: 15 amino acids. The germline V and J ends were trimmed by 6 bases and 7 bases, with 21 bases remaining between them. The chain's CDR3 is CASSTSAGDGHEAFF. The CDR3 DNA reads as TGTGCCAGCAGCACCTCTGCGGGGGATGGACATGAAGCTTTCTTT.

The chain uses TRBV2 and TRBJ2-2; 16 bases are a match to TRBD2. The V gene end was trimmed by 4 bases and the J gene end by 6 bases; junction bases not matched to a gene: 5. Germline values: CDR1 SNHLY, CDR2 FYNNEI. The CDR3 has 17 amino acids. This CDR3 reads CASSGGTSGREAGELFF. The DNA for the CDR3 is TGTGCCAGCAGTGGCGGGACTAGCGGGAGGGAGGCCGGGGAGCTGTTTTTT. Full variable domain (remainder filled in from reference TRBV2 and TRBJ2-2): EPEVTQTPSHQVTQMGQEVILRCVPISNHLYFYWYRQILGQKVEFLVSFYNNEISEKSEIFDDQFSVERPDGSNFTLKIRSTKLEDSAMYFCASSGGTSGREAGELFFGEGSRLTVL.

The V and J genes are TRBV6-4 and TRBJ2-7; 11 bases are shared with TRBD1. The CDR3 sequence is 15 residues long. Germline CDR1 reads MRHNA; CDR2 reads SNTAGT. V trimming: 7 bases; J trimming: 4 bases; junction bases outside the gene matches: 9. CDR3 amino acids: CASTHRDRGKYEQYF. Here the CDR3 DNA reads TGTGCCAGCACCCACCGGGACAGGGGGAAATACGAGCAGTACTTC.

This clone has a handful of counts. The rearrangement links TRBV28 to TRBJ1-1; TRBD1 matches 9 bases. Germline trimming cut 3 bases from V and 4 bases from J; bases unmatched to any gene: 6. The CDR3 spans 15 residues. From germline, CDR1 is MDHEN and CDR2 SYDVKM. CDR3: CASSFRGTGSTEAFF. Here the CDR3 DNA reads TGTGCCAGCAGTTTTCGGGGGACAGGGAGCACTGAAGCTTTCTTT.